These 24 T cell receptor beta chains were all obtained from the same sample, sequenced in a study of T-cell reconstitution after alpha-beta-depleted transplantation in children. Unique molecular identifiers tagged the TCRbeta library. MiXCR was run by TCRdb on the PCR reads, yielding one entry per CDR3 protein. The sample carries hundreds of thousands of distinct CDR3 sequences, 13% recorded once. This sample comprised PBMCs, obtained before TCRalphabeta/CD19-depleted stem cell transplant. These receptors were obtained from a girl aged 2-10 years with congenital amegakaryocytic thrombocytopenia, due to receive a stem cell transplant.

This clonotype was observed a few times. The rearrangement joins TRBV6-1 to TRBJ2-7; maybe TRBD2 (5 bases). This CDR3 is built from 15 residues. V shed 6 bases and J shed 3 bases, with 18 bases lying between them. CDR1 and CDR2 (germline): MNHNS, SASEGT. DNA for the CDR3: TGTGCCAGCAGCCTAGCCTTGGGGTCTCTCTACGAGCAGTACTTC. This codes for CASSLALGSLYEQYF.

This clonotype has only one observation. A much larger clone lies a single base off, so this may be a read error. The genes are TRBV25-1 and TRBJ2-5, with D uncertain. CDR1 and CDR2 (germline): MGHDK, SYGVNS. The CDR3 totals 14 residues. CDR3 loop: CASSEYVGRETHYF. The CDR3 DNA follows: TGTGCCAGCAGTGAATATGTAGGGCGAGAGACCCATTACTTC.

In this sample, this clonotype turned up a few times. The chain uses TRBV30 and TRBJ2-5; D is ambiguous. The CDR3 is 14 amino acids. The V end lost 3 bases, the J end lost 2 bases, and 13 bases lay between the germline ends. From germline, CDR1 is GTSNPN and CDR2 SVGIG (reference sequence). CDR3 amino acids: CAWRTGWEQETQYF. The DNA of the CDR3 is TGTGCCTGGAGGACTGGGTGGGAACAAGAGACCCAGTACTTC.

V gene TRBV20-1 combines with J gene TRBJ2-7, with 11 positions matching TRBD2. The V gene end was trimmed by 5 bases and the J gene end by 4 bases; junction bases not matched to a gene: 13. The CDR3 spans 16 residues. Germline assignment: CDR1 DFQATT and CDR2 SNEGSKA (reference sequence). CDR3 sequence reads: CSAPALRGTSGYEQYF. CDR3 DNA sequence: TGCAGTGCTCCGGCTCTCCGCGGGACTAGCGGATACGAGCAGTACTTC.

This clonotype was observed many times. The rearrangement links TRBV15 to TRBJ2-1; D is uncertain. Trimming left V 0 bases short and J 3 bases short, with 6 bases between. CDR3 length equals 14 residues. CDR1 is LNHNV, CDR2 YYDKDF, per germline (reference sequence). The CDR3 DNA follows: TGTGCCACCAGCAGAGAACCCCTCTACAATGAGCAGTTCTTC. Translating gives CATSREPLYNEQFF.

This clonotype was seen a few times. The genes are TRBV29-1 and TRBJ2-4, with 9 bases lining up with TRBD2. After removal of 3 bases from V and 1 base from J, the junction contained 10 bases not matched to a gene. From germline, CDR1 is SQVTM and CDR2 ANQGSEA. This CDR3 has 17 residues. The CDR3 here is CSVEGFSGRSAKNIQYF. The CDR3 coding sequence is TGCAGCGTTGAGGGATTTAGCGGGAGATCTGCCAAAAACATTCAGTACTTC.

This clonotype was counted many times. The chain joins TRBV5-6 to TRBJ2-1; D remains unclear. Trimming cost V 3 bases and J 2 bases, with 15 bases left between them. The CDR3 is 16 amino acids. CDR1 SGHDT and CDR2 YYEEEE come from the germline V gene. The CDR3 sequence is CASSSPHGIPYNEQFF. The CDR3 nucleotides are TGTGCCAGCAGCTCCCCTCACGGTATCCCCTACAATGAGCAGTTCTTC. Full variable domain (remainder filled in from reference TRBV5-6 and TRBJ2-1): DAGVTQSPTHLIKTRGQQVTLRCSPKSGHDTVSWYQQALGQGPQFIFQYYEEEERQRGNFPDRFSGHQFPNYSSELNVNALLLGDSALYLCASSSPHGIPYNEQFFGPGTRLTVL.

This clonotype was counted between two and nine times. The genes are TRBV20-1 and TRBJ2-1; no clear D. Germline CDR1 is DFQATT and CDR2 is SNEGSKA (reference sequence). The CDR3 covers 14 residues. Trimming removed 3 bases at V and 0 bases at J, with 9 bases between. CDR3 residues: CSARAESSYNEQFF. The CDR3 DNA follows: TGCAGTGCTAGGGCGGAGAGCTCCTACAATGAGCAGTTCTTC.

This clonotype was detected a few times. The chain has TRBV7-9 and TRBJ1-2, with D possibly TRBD1 on 5 matching bases. This CDR3 has 14 amino acids. V shed 5 bases and J shed 3 bases, with 13 bases lying between them. Per the germline V gene, CDR1 is SEHNR and CDR2 is FQNEAQ (reference sequence). The CDR3 region is CASSEQETDYGYTF. In DNA form, the CDR3 reads TGTGCCAGCAGCGAACAGGAAACCGACTATGGCTACACCTTC.

This clonotype appeared many times. This chain uses TRBV24-1 with TRBJ2-3; 10 bases match TRBD2. The CDR3 covers 15 residues. Germline V CDR1 and CDR2: KGHDR, SFDVKD. The J segment lost 5 bases and the V segment lost 7 bases, leaving 8 bases of the junction unmatched. The CDR3 DNA reads as TGTGCCACCAGAGGGCGGCTAGCGGGAGAAGATACGCAGTATTTT. This encodes CATRGRLAGEDTQYF.

This clonotype was seen only a few times. The junction does not match germline at one end; this may be a read error. The V call is TRBV7-6, the J call TRBJ2-7; D unresolved. Germline CDR1 and CDR2: SGHVS and FNYEAQ. CDR3 length: 11 residues. CDR3 region: CASSSTYAQYF. CDR3 nucleotide sequence: TGTGCCAGCAGCTCCACATACGCGCAGTACTTC.

This clonotype has ten or more counts. The V call is TRBV20-1, the J call TRBJ2-4; D is possibly TRBD2 (5 bases). V was shortened by 3 bases and J by 7 bases, with 16 bases between the two germline ends. Germline assignment: CDR1 DFQATT and CDR2 SNEGSKA (reference sequence). This CDR3 spans 14 amino acids. CDR3 in amino acids: CSASSGNRDNIQYF. Written as DNA, the CDR3 is TGCAGTGCTAGTTCGGGGAATAGGGATAACATTCAGTACTTC.

There are many counts of this clonotype. The chain joins TRBV5-1 to TRBJ2-1; 9 positions agree with TRBD2. Germline assignment: CDR1 SGHRS and CDR2 YFSETQ. The CDR3 extends over 14 amino acids. The J segment lost 8 bases and the V segment lost 4 bases, leaving 7 bases of the junction unmatched. The CDR3 DNA reads TGCGCCAGCAGCATTAGCGGGAGCATCCATGAGCAGTTCTTC. As protein: CASSISGSIHEQFF.

This clonotype was detected a few times. The rearrangement links TRBV7-6 to TRBJ2-3, with 8 bases lining up with TRBD2. V trimming: 5 bases; J trimming: 2 bases; junction bases outside the gene matches: 9. The CDR3 is 16 amino acids. CDR1 and CDR2 from the germline V gene are SGHVS and FNYEAQ. This CDR3 reads CASSKYSGTNTDTQYF. In DNA form, the CDR3 reads TGTGCCAGCAGCAAATATAGCGGGACTAACACAGATACGCAGTATTTT.

As for this clonotype: Since a much larger clone is just one base distant, this may be a read error. This rearrangement joins TRBV28 to TRBJ2-7; possible D gene TRBD1, 6 bases. The V gene's germline CDR1 is MDHEN and CDR2 SYDVKM. The CDR3 covers 13 residues. In DNA, the CDR3 is TGTGCCAGCAGTTTCCCGGACAGCTACGAGCAGTCCTTC. It yields the protein CASSFPDSYEQSF. Using reference TRBV28 and TRBJ2-7 for the parts outside the CDR3, the full variable domain is DVKVTQSSRYLVKRTGEKVFLECVQDMDHENMFWYRQDPGLGLRLIYFSYDVKMKEKGDIPEGYSVSREKKERFSLILESASTNQTSMYLCASSFPDSYEQSFGPGTRLTVT.

There are many counts of this clonotype. The chain is built from TRBV12-3 or TRBV12-4 and TRBJ2-7, with D possibly being TRBD1 (7 bases). The CDR3 is 13 residues long. Deletions cut 8 bases from V and 2 bases from J, with 13 bases between. DNA for the CDR3: TGTGCCAGCGGGAGGACAGGAGCCTACGAGCAGTACTTC. Amino acid sequence: CASGRTGAYEQYF.

The chain recombines TRBV28 with TRBJ2-4; 7 nucleotides match TRBD2. Germline loops: CDR1 MDHEN, CDR2 SYDVKM. This CDR3 is built from 15 residues. V lost 2 bases, J lost 4 bases, and 5 bases stayed unmatched. CDR3 sequence reads: CASSLIAGGKNIQYF. The CDR3 nucleotides are TGTGCCAGCAGTTTAATAGCCGGGGGGAAAAACATTCAGTACTTC.

The V and J genes are TRBV2 and TRBJ2-4; D is perhaps TRBD2 (6 bases). The V gene lost 8 bases and the J gene lost 0 bases, with 17 bases spanning the gap. Germline V gene data show CDR1 as SNHLY and CDR2 as FYNNEI. The CDR3 covers 16 residues. CDR3 sequence (DNA): TGTGCCAGCGATAGCGGTGTACAAAGAGCCAAAAACATTCAGTACTTC. This sequence encodes CASDSGVQRAKNIQYF.

This clonotype showed up many times. The rearrangement uses TRBV20-1 and TRBJ2-2; D call uncertain. The CDR3 is made up of 13 amino acids. CDR1 is DFQATT, CDR2 SNEGSKA, per germline (reference sequence). V was clipped by 5 bases and J by 6 bases, with 13 bases between them. This CDR3 is CSARIRSAGELFF. The CDR3 DNA follows: TGCAGTGCTCGAATTAGATCAGCCGGGGAGCTGTTTTTT.

This sequence joins TRBV2 and TRBJ2-4; no clear D gene. Deletions cut 5 bases from V and 3 bases from J, with 14 bases between. CDR3 size: 15 residues. CDR1 is SNHLY, CDR2 FYNNEI, per germline. The CDR3 sequence: CASSNPKVVKNIQYF. In nucleotides, the CDR3 is TGTGCCAGCAGTAATCCGAAGGTTGTCAAAAACATTCAGTACTTC.

This clonotype has a handful of counts. This chain links TRBV5-5 with TRBJ2-1, with 11 bases matching TRBD2. Germline CDR1 and CDR2: SGHKS and YYEKEE (reference sequence). With V trimmed by 5 bases and J by 5 bases, 9 bases remained unmatched. This CDR3 has 16 amino acids. CDR3 sequence (DNA): TGTGCCAGCAGTTTAACCACTAGCGGGGGAAACAATGAGCAGTTCTTC. Amino acid sequence: CASSLTTSGGNNEQFF.

The chain joins TRBV14 to TRBJ2-3; 8 bases align to TRBD2. This CDR3 has 14 residues. CDR1 is SGHDN and CDR2 is FVKESK in the germline V gene. V was pared by 1 base and J by 6 bases, with 3 bases of the junction left unmatched. The CDR3 is CASSQGSGKDTQYF. CDR3 coding DNA: TGTGCCAGCAGCCAAGGTAGCGGGAAGGATACGCAGTATTTT.

Comment on this clonotype: A much larger clone differs by one base, so this may be a read error. The chain carries TRBV6-1 and TRBJ2-3; no definite D call. The CDR3 extends over 13 amino acids. Germline V CDR1 and CDR2: MNHNS, SASEGT. The CDR3 nucleotides read TGTGCCAGCAGTCGACTTTACACAGTTACGCAGTATTTT. Translated: CASSRLYTVTQYF.

This clonotype has at least ten counts. The chain combines TRBV5-4 with TRBJ1-1; TRBD1 aligns across 8 bases. Losses at the gene ends were 2 bases for V and 2 bases for J; bases not matched to a gene: 23. The germline CDR1 and CDR2 sequences are SGHNT and YYREEE (reference sequence). The CDR3 contains 21 residues. CDR3 sequence reads: CASSFKLPGQVSHHLNTEAFF. DNA for the CDR3: TGTGCCAGCAGCTTCAAATTGCCGGGACAGGTGTCCCACCACCTTAACACTGAAGCTTTCTTT. Full variable domain (rest looked up from reference TRBV5-4 and TRBJ1-1): ETGVTQSPTHLIKTRGQQVTLRCSSQSGHNTVSWYQQALGQGPQFIFQYYREEENGRGNFPPRFSGLQFPNYSSELNVNALELDDSALYLCASSFKLPGQVSHHLNTEAFFGQGTRLTVV.